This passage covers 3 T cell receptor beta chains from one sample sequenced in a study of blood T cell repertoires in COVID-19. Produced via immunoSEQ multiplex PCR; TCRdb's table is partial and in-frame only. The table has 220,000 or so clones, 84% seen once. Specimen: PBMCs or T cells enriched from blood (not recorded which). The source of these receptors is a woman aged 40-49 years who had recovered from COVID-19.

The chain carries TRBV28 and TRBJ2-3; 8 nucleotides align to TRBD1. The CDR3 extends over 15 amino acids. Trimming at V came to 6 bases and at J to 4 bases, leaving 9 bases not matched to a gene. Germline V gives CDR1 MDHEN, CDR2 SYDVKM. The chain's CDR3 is CASSRMTGVADTQYF. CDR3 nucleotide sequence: TGTGCCAGCAGCCGAATGACAGGGGTGGCAGATACGCAGTATTTT.

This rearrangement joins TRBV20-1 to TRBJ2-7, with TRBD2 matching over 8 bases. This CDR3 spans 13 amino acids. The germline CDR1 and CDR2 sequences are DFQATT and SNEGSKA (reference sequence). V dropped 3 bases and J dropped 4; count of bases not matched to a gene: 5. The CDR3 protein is CSASWSGSYEQYF. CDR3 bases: TGCAGTGCTAGTTGGAGCGGGAGTTACGAGCAGTACTTC.

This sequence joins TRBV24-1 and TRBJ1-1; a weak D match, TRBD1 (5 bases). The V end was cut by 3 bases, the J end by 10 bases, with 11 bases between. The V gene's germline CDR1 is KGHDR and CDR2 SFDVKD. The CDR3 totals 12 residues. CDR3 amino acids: CATSDPGRPAFF. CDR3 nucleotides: TGTGCCACCAGTGATCCAGGGAGGCCAGCTTTCTTT.